The next 31 T cell receptor beta chains were all read from a single sample in a study of T cell responses to AZD1222 COVID-19 vaccine. Assay: immunoSEQ multiplex PCR; the TCRdb copy retains only in-frame clones and omits some. This table has around 160,000 clones, 94% appearing once. This specimen consisted of peripheral blood, obtained on day 0 of AZD1222 vaccination. Receptor source: an adult in good health.

The CDR3 DNA reads TGTGCCAGCGGTCTCCGGGCCCATGAGCAGTTCTTC. This gives the protein CASGLRAHEQFF. V gene TRBV5-5 combines with J gene TRBJ2-1, with D hard to call. The CDR3 sequence is 12 residues long. Germline V gene lookup returns CDR1 SGHKS and CDR2 YYEKEE (reference sequence). The V end was cut by 7 bases, the J end by 8 bases, with 13 bases between.

V gene TRBV20-1 combines with J gene TRBJ1-3; D is undetermined. There are 16 residues in the CDR3. Germline CDR1 reads DFQATT; CDR2 reads SNEGSKA (reference sequence). With 3 bases removed from V and 4 bases from J, the gap between germline ends came to 19 bases. CDR3 residues: CSASTWQPGKGNTIYF. DNA for the CDR3: TGCAGTGCTAGTACTTGGCAGCCGGGCAAAGGAAACACCATATATTTT.

This chain links TRBV5-8 with TRBJ2-7; D is perhaps TRBD1 (5 bases). The CDR3 runs 15 residues. The germline V gene encodes CDR1 SGHTS and CDR2 YDEGEE. Trimming removed 4 bases at V and 0 bases at J, with 14 bases between. CDR3 protein: CASSVVGVPSYEQYF. In DNA form, the CDR3 reads TGTGCCAGCAGCGTAGTAGGGGTCCCCTCCTACGAGCAGTACTTC.

The chain links TRBV20-1 to TRBJ1-1; D unclear. CDR1 and CDR2 from the germline V gene are DFQATT and SNEGSKA (reference sequence). The V end was cut by 0 bases, the J end by 8 bases, with 7 bases between. The CDR3 has 11 amino acids. Here the CDR3 reads CSAREDGEAFF. Written as DNA, the CDR3 is TGCAGTGCTAGAGAAGACGGAGAAGCTTTCTTT.

This chain connects TRBV2 to TRBJ1-6; no firm D call. CDR1 is SNHLY and CDR2 is FYNNEI in the germline V gene. The length of the CDR3 is 14 residues. V was shortened by 6 bases and J by 9 bases, with 15 bases between the two germline ends. In nucleotides, the CDR3 is TGTGCCAGCAGGCGGGCTTTAAGCCGTTCACCCCTCCACTTT. This codes for CASRRALSRSPLHF.

In its sample, this clone was seen a few times. The J gene is TRBJ1-4, the V gene TRBV6-5; D perhaps matches TRBD1 (6 bases). The germline gives CDR1 MNHEY, CDR2 SVGAGI. This CDR3 spans 14 amino acids. V shed 7 bases and J shed 5 bases, with 14 bases lying between them. The CDR3 here is CASMGLQGNEKLFF. In DNA form, the CDR3 reads TGTGCCAGCATGGGTCTACAGGGAAATGAAAAACTGTTTTTT.

V usage is TRBV19 and J usage is TRBJ2-3; 10 bases align to TRBD2. The germline gives CDR1 LNHDA, CDR2 SQIVND (reference sequence). Trimming cost V 3 bases and J 3 bases; bases outside gene matches: 9. The CDR3 runs 17 residues. The CDR3 region is CASSILSSGSRTDTQYF. The CDR3 nucleotides are TGTGCCAGTAGTATTCTCTCTAGCGGGAGTAGGACAGATACGCAGTATTTT.

This clone appeared a few times. V and J are TRBV25-1 and TRBJ1-1; D is unclear. Trimming left V 6 bases short and J 4 bases short, with 9 bases between. Germline lookup yields CDR1 MGHDK and CDR2 SYGVNS. CDR3 length: 12 residues. The CDR3 is CASRSGGTEAFF. The DNA of the CDR3 is TGTGCCAGCAGATCGGGTGGCACTGAAGCTTTCTTT.

CDR3 nucleotides: TGCGCCAGCAGCCAAGAGGGCTTGGGCAGCTCCTATAATTCACCCCTCCACTTT. The encoded protein is CASSQEGLGSSYNSPLHF. This chain links TRBV4-1 with TRBJ1-6; no definite D call. V dropped 0 bases and J dropped 0 bases, with 12 bases sitting between them. Per germline, CDR1 MGHRA and CDR2 YSYEKL. The CDR3 has 18 residues.

This clone has only one observation. The CDR3 nucleotides read TGTGCCAGCAGCCCCTGGGACCAGAACACTGAAGCTTTCTTT. As protein: CASSPWDQNTEAFF. V usage is TRBV9 and J usage is TRBJ1-1; maybe TRBD1 (5 bases). In germline, CDR1 is SGDLS, CDR2 YYNGEE. CDR3 length: 14 residues. Trimming pared 4 bases from V and 1 base from J, leaving 11 bases between. Combining the CDR3 with reference TRBV9 and TRBJ1-1 gives the whole variable domain DSGVTQTPKHLITATGQRVTLRCSPRSGDLSVYWYQQSLDQGLQFLIQYYNGEERAKGNILERFSAQQFPDLHSELNLSSLELGDSALYFCASSPWDQNTEAFFGQGTRLTVV.

J is TRBJ1-2 and V is TRBV11-2; D not resolved. This CDR3 has 14 amino acids. V lost 4 bases to trimming and J lost 6 bases, with 15 bases between them. From germline, CDR1 is SGHAT and CDR2 FQNNGV. CDR3 DNA sequence: TGTGCCAGCAGCTCACCGGGCCTATGGGATGGCTACACCTTC. Protein: CASSSPGLWDGYTF.

The chain links TRBV4-2 to TRBJ1-1; D ambiguous. From germline, CDR1 is LGHNA and CDR2 YNFKEQ. Trimming stripped 0 bases from V and 0 bases from J, with 8 bases between. The CDR3 is made up of 15 amino acids. In nucleotides, the CDR3 is TGTGCCAGCAGCCAAGAGGGCAGGATGAACACTGAAGCTTTCTTT. This gives the protein CASSQEGRMNTEAFF.

The V and J genes are TRBV30 and TRBJ2-4; 7 bases agree with TRBD1. CDR1 is GTSNPN, CDR2 SVGIG, per germline (reference sequence). V lost 1 base and J lost 2; bases outside the gene matches: 5. There are 15 residues in the CDR3. In nucleotides, the CDR3 is TGTGCCTGGAGTGGAGGGGGCGCCCCCAAAAACATTCAGTACTTC. It is translated as CAWSGGGAPKNIQYF.

The V call is TRBV6-4, the J call TRBJ2-5; 8 bases are shared with TRBD1. Trimming removed 5 bases from V and 3 bases from J; junction bases left unmatched: 8. CDR3 length: 15 residues. The germline V gene encodes CDR1 MRHNA and CDR2 SNTAGT. The CDR3 coding sequence is TGTGCCAGCAGTCGAACAGGGGGTGACGAAGAGACCCAGTACTTC. It yields the protein CASSRTGGDEETQYF.

The genes are TRBV12-3 or TRBV12-4 and TRBJ2-5; 11 bases fit TRBD2. The ends lost 6 bases at V and 5 bases at J; junction bases unmatched: 2. This CDR3 has 13 residues. CDR3 sequence reads: CASRLAGVETQYF. CDR3 nucleotide sequence: TGTGCCAGCAGACTAGCGGGAGTGGAGACCCAGTACTTC.

The J gene is TRBJ2-4, the V gene TRBV7-9; D unclear. CDR1 and CDR2 (germline): SEHNR, FQNEAQ (reference sequence). V was cut by 5 bases and J by 0 bases, with 8 bases left in between. The length of the CDR3 is 14 residues. In nucleotides, the CDR3 is TGTGCCAGCAGCCCCCTTCCAGCCAAAAACATTCAGTACTTC. Translated, it gives CASSPLPAKNIQYF.

For the CDR3, the DNA is TGTGCCAGCAGCCAAGATAAGAACACTGAAGCTTTCTTT. This encodes CASSQDKNTEAFF. The chain combines TRBV4-2 with TRBJ1-1, with D unresolved. Between the trimmed V and J ends, which lost 0 bases and 1 base, there was a span of 3 bases. The CDR3 extends over 13 amino acids. From germline, CDR1 is LGHNA and CDR2 YNFKEQ.

The V gene is TRBV19, the J gene TRBJ2-1; D is undetermined. The germline V gene has CDR1 LNHDA and CDR2 SQIVND (reference sequence). The CDR3 totals 14 residues. V shed 7 bases and J shed 8 bases, with 18 bases lying between them. The CDR3 bases are TGTGCCAGTAACAAGGATATTTATGCTCATGAGCAGTTCTTC. This codes for CASNKDIYAHEQFF.

This clone was observed once. The CDR3 loop reads CASSLRSPAEAFF. The CDR3 DNA reads as TGTGCCAGCAGTTTGAGGTCCCCCGCTGAAGCTTTCTTT. This chain links TRBV28 with TRBJ1-1, with D hard to call. The ends were cut back, 3 bases at V and 6 bases at J, with 11 bases in the middle. Germline CDR1 and CDR2: MDHEN and SYDVKM. There are 13 residues in the CDR3.

CDR3 DNA sequence: TGTGCCAGCACCATGACAGAGCAGCCCGGGGAGCTGTTTTTT. It specifies CASTMTEQPGELFF. This chain uses TRBV2 with TRBJ2-2, with D perhaps TRBD1 (5 bases). The germline V and J ends were trimmed by 7 bases and 6 bases, with 15 bases remaining between them. Germline CDR1 is SNHLY and CDR2 is FYNNEI. The CDR3 is made up of 14 amino acids. The variable domain in full, with the rest retrieved from reference TRBV2 and TRBJ2-2, is EPEVTQTPSHQVTQMGQEVILRCVPISNHLYFYWYRQILGQKVEFLVSFYNNEISEKSEIFDDQFSVERPDGSNFTLKIRSTKLEDSAMYFCASTMTEQPGELFFGEGSRLTVL.

The chain is built from TRBV5-1 and TRBJ1-3; 7 bases are a match to TRBD1. Germline CDR1 reads SGHRS; CDR2 reads YFSETQ. V dropped 4 bases and J dropped 3; count of bases not matched to a gene: 7. CDR3 length: 15 residues. This CDR3 reads CASSTGQAGGNTIYF. The CDR3 nucleotides are TGCGCCAGCAGCACCGGACAGGCCGGTGGAAACACCATATATTTT.

The chain links TRBV5-6 to TRBJ2-1; D gene unclear. This CDR3 comprises 14 residues. Germline CDR1 and CDR2: SGHDT and YYEEEE. The V and J ends lost 4 bases and 10 bases respectively, with 18 bases between them. The CDR3 DNA reads as TGTGCCAGCAGCCCCGGAGCTGATCTACAGGAGCAGTTCTTC. As protein: CASSPGADLQEQFF.

The J gene is TRBJ1-1, the V gene TRBV7-3, with D uncertain. Trimming left V 4 bases short and J 10 bases short, with 16 bases between. The V gene's germline CDR1 is SGHTA and CDR2 FQGTGA. There are 13 residues in the CDR3. CDR3 sequence reads: CASSYGRGQRAFF. The CDR3 DNA is TGTGCCAGCAGCTATGGCAGAGGGCAAAGAGCTTTCTTT. The full variable domain, in which reference TRBV7-3 and TRBJ1-1 provide the parts outside the CDR3, is GAGVSQTPSNKVTEKGKYVELRCDPISGHTALYWYRQSLGQGPEFLIYFQGTGAADDSGLPNDRFFAVRPEGSVSTLKIQRTERGDSAVYLCASSYGRGQRAFFGQGTRLTVV.

The count of this clone is one. The gene calls are TRBV28 and TRBJ1-1; unclear D gene. In germline, CDR1 is MDHEN, CDR2 SYDVKM. This CDR3 spans 14 amino acids. V was trimmed by 7 bases and J by 2 bases, leaving 14 bases between them. This CDR3 reads CASIPGGFNTEAFF. CDR3 DNA: TGTGCCAGCATCCCGGGCGGGTTTAACACTGAAGCTTTCTTT.

The V call is TRBV18, the J call TRBJ1-2, with 7 bases identical to TRBD1. V trimming: 5 bases; J trimming: 4 bases; junction bases outside the gene matches: 7. The CDR3 totals 14 residues. From germline, CDR1 is KGHSH and CDR2 LQKENI. CDR3 DNA sequence: TGTGCCAGCTCATCGGAGGGGGCCACCTATGGCTACACCTTC. Translation: CASSSEGATYGYTF.

The rearrangement links TRBV9 to TRBJ2-1, with D possibly TRBD1 on 6 matching bases. The CDR3 runs 15 residues. Germline loops: CDR1 SGDLS, CDR2 YYNGEE. Trimming left V 4 bases short and J 10 bases short, with 21 bases between. The CDR3 bases are TGTGCCAGCAGCCCCCCCTCTGGGCCCCAGGGGGAGCAGTTCTTC. It encodes CASSPPSGPQGEQFF.

The V call is TRBV6-5, the J call TRBJ2-1, with D perhaps matching TRBD1 (6 bases). With 4 bases removed from V and 7 bases from J, the gap between germline ends came to 17 bases. Looked up from germline, CDR1 is MNHEY and CDR2 is SVGAGI. The CDR3 runs 15 residues. The CDR3, as DNA: TGTGCCAGCAGTTCTCTGGGGGCTAGGGGGAATGAGCAGTTCTTC. Translation gives CASSSLGARGNEQFF.

The rearrangement uses TRBV2 and TRBJ2-2; no reliable D call. V was cut by 7 bases and J by 2 bases, with 11 bases left in between. CDR1 and CDR2 (germline): SNHLY, FYNNEI. The CDR3 contains 14 residues. As DNA, the CDR3 is TGTGCCAGCACCCCGGAGAGTAACACCGGGGAGCTGTTTTTT. Translating gives CASTPESNTGELFF. Full variable domain (remainder filled in from reference TRBV2 and TRBJ2-2): EPEVTQTPSHQVTQMGQEVILRCVPISNHLYFYWYRQILGQKVEFLVSFYNNEISEKSEIFDDQFSVERPDGSNFTLKIRSTKLEDSAMYFCASTPESNTGELFFGEGSRLTVL.

This chain links TRBV7-9 with TRBJ2-1; D gene uncertain. The CDR3 covers 11 residues. Trimming left V 7 bases short and J 8 bases short, with 9 bases between. Germline V CDR1 and CDR2: SEHNR, FQNEAQ (reference sequence). CDR3 protein: CASTRGYEQFF. The CDR3, as DNA: TGTGCCAGCACCAGAGGATATGAGCAGTTCTTC.

This rearrangement joins TRBV11-1 to TRBJ2-3; D call uncertain. Germline CDR1 reads SGHAT; CDR2 reads FQDESV (reference sequence). Trimming took 0 bases from V and 2 from J, leaving 6 bases between them. The CDR3 has 14 amino acids. The DNA for the CDR3 is TGTGCCAGCAGCTTAGCACCCTACACAGATACGCAGTATTTT. It codes for CASSLAPYTDTQYF.

The chain combines TRBV7-3 with TRBJ1-5; D remains unclear. The V end lost 7 bases, the J end lost 7 bases, and 26 bases lay between the germline ends. The CDR3 covers 17 residues. Germline lookup yields CDR1 SGHTA and CDR2 FQGTGA. In DNA, the CDR3 is TGTGCCAGCACCCCCCCGTCACAGAATCGGACGGGCCAGCCCCAGCATTTT. It is translated as CASTPPSQNRTGQPQHF.